This TCR beta chain was sequenced during a study of CD8 T cells in Susac syndrome. TCR beta sequences were obtained from blood CD8+ and CD4+ T cells. The multiple sclerosis controls were treatment-naive patients with relapsing-remitting disease that was stable or active. TEMRA cells were FACS-enriched, unlike CD8+ and CD4+ T cells, which were negatively isolated. It was with random hexamers that roughly 0.45 to 1 ug RNA was reverse transcribed. Amplification of TCR beta CDR3 by immunoSEQ multiplex PCR spanned 54 Vbeta and 13 Jbeta. Each CDR3 protein is one row after TCRdb ran MiXCR on the immunoSEQ multiplex PCR reads. In the table there are 120,000 or so distinct CDR3 sequences, 85% to 95% of which are singletons. Sequencing was carried out using CD4+ T cells from PBMCs. The sequence came from a human donor with multiple sclerosis.

CDR3 amino acids: CASSPRTDQYEQYF. CDR3 nucleotide sequence: TGCGCCAGCAGCCCACGGACCGATCAATACGAGCAGTACTTC. The chain recombines TRBV5-1 with TRBJ2-7; D remains unclear. Trimming took 4 bases from V and 4 from J, leaving 15 bases between them. The length of the CDR3 is 14 residues. Germline V gives CDR1 SGHRS, CDR2 YFSETQ.